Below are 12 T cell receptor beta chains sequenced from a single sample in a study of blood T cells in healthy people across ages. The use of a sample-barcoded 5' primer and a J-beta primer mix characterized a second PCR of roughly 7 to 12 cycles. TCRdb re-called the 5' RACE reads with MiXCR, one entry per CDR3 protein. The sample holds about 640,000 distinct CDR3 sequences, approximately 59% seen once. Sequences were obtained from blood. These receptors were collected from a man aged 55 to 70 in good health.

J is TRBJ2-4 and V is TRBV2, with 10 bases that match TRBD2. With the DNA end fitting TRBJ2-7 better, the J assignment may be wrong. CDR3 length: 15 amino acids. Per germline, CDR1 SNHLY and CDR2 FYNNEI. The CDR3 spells CASSERSGGADEQYF. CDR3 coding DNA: TGTGCCAGCAGTGAAAGGAGCGGGGGGGCCGACGAGCAGTACTTC.

This CDR3 is CASSQPRGTYNEQFF. The CDR3 DNA is TGTGCCAGCAGCCAGCCAAGGGGGACCTACAATGAGCAGTTCTTC. The V call is TRBV4-2, the J call TRBJ2-1; TRBD1 might be the D (6 bases). Between the trimmed V and J ends, which lost 3 bases and 2 bases, there was a span of 11 bases. The CDR3 runs to 15 residues. Germline lookup yields CDR1 LGHNA and CDR2 YNFKEQ.

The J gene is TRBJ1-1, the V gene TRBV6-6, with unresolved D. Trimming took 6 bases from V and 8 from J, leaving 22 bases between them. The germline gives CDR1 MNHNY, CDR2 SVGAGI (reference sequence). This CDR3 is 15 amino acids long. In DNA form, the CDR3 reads TGTGCCAGCAGGGCCGTCCTCGGCCGAAGAGGGGAAGCTTTCTTT. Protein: CASRAVLGRRGEAFF.

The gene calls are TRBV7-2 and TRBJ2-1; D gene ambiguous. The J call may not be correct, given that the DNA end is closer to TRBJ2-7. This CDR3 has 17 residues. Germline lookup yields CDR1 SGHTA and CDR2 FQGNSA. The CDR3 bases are TGTGCCAGCAGCCCAAGTCTCAATAGCCCCGTCTACAATGAGCAGTACTTC. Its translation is CASSPSLNSPVYNEQYF.

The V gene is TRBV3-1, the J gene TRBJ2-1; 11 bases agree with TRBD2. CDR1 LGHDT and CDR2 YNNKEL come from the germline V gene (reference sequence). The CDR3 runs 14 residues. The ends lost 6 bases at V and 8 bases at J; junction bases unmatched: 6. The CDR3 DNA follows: TGTGCCAGCAGGCATTATAGCGGGGGGGATGAGCAGTTCTTC. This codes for CASRHYSGGDEQFF.

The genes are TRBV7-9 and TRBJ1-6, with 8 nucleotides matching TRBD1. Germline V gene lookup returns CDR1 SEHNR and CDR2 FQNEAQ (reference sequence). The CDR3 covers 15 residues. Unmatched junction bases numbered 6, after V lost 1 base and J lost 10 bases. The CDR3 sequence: CASSLGTGSVSPLHF. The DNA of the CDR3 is TGTGCCAGCAGCTTAGGGACAGGGTCGGTCTCACCCCTCCACTTT.

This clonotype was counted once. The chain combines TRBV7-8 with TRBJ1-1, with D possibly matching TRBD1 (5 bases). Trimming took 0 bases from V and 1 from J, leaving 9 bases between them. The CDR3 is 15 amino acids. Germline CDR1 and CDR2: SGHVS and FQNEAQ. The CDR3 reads CASSLAGAGNTEAFF. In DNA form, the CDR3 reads TGTGCCAGCAGCTTAGCCGGGGCGGGGAACACTGAAGCTTTCTTT.

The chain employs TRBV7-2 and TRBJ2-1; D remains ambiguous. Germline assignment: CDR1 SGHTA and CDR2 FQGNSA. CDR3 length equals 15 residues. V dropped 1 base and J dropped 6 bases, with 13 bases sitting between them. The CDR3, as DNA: TGTGCCAGCAGCTTAGAAAGGGCCGGTCCCAATGAGCAGTTCTTC. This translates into CASSLERAGPNEQFF.

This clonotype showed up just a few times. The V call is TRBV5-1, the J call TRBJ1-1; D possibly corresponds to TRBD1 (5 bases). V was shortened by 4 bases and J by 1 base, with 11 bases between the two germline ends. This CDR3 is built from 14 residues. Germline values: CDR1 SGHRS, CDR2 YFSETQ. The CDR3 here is CASSADGGNTEAFF. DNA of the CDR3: TGCGCCAGCAGCGCGGACGGGGGGAACACTGAAGCTTTCTTT.

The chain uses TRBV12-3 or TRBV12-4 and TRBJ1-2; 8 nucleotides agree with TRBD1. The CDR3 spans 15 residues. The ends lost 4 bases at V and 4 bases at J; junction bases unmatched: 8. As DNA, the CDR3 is TGTGCCAGCAGTTCCAGGACAGGGATACGCTATGGCTACACCTTC. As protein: CASSSRTGIRYGYTF.

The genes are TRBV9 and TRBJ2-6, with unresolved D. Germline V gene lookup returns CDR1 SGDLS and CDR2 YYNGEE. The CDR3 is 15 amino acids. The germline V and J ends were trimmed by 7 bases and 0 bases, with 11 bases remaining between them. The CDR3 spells CASVGASSGANVLTF. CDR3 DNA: TGTGCCAGCGTTGGCGCTAGCTCTGGGGCCAACGTCCTGACTTTC.

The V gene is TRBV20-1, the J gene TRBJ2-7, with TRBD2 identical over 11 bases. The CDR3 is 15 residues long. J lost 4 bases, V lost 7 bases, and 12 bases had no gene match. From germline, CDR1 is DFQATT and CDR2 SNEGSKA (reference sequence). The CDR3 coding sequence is TGCAGTGGGATACCGCTAGCGGGGGGCACGTACGAGCAGTACTTC. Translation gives CSGIPLAGGTYEQYF.